Described below is a single T cell receptor (beta chain) sequence and its context. What it binds is unknown. Researchers report isolating at least 6 million PBMCs per sample. This entry comes from a study of blood T cells in healthy people across ages. Whole-study context: About one barcoded beta molecule per two T cells came from capture by template switching.

Sample-barcoded 5' priming and a J-beta primer mix drove a second PCR of about 7 to 12 cycles. Sequencing recovered at least 3 million CDR3-containing paired-end reads from each sample. TCRdb fed the 5' RACE reads into MiXCR, producing one record per CDR3 protein. The sample lists roughly 500,000 distinct CDR3 sequences; roughly a quarter were seen once. The CDR3 length is 14 residues. The V and J ends lost 4 bases and 3 bases, in that order; junction bases with no gene match: 4. Germline CDR1 is SGHVS and CDR2 is FNYEAQ. Study findings and constraints: Among T cells, TCR beta diversity per million cells dropped roughly linearly as age rose.

The V and J genes are TRBV7-6 and TRBJ2-5; TRBD1 matches 8 bases. Sequencing was done on a sample of blood. The clonotype comes from a woman between 65 and 79 years old in good health. In DNA, the CDR3 is TGTGCCAGCAGCTCCCTGACAGGGGAAGAGACCCAGTACTTC. Translating it yields CASSSLTGEETQYF.